This T cell receptor (beta chain) comes out of a study of cytomegalovirus exposure and HLA in healthy donors. The PCR had 60 Vbeta and 13 Jbeta primers. Only in-frame clones appear in the TCRdb table, and some are missing; sequencing was by immunoSEQ multiplex PCR. The sample has approximately 160,000 clones, around four fifths seen once. CDR3 length equals 14 residues. The J segment lost 3 bases and the V segment lost 7 bases, leaving 6 bases of the junction unmatched. CDR1 SNHLY and CDR2 FYNNEI come from the germline V gene. Whole-study results and caveats: Being productive about 87% or about 30% of the time was typical of most TCR beta V segments in an earlier analysis. Investigators reported around 150 TCR beta chains as tied to cytomegalovirus.

Notes on this clone: The antigen remains unidentified.

The receptor comes from a woman under 30 in good health and CMV-seronegative. V is TRBV2 and J is TRBJ2-7, with TRBD2 identical over 10 bases. The sample consisted of PBMCs. The CDR3 reads CASNLAGASYEQYF. In nucleotides, the CDR3 is TGTGCCAGCAATCTAGCGGGAGCGAGCTACGAGCAGTACTTC.